This T cell receptor (beta chain) was identified in a study of blood T cell repertoires in COVID-19. In the study overall: Researchers got acute and convalescent COVID-19 samples from the United States, Italy and Spain.

J gave up 7 bases and V 0 bases, and 12 bases lay outside the gene matches. The CDR3 sequence is 19 residues long. Germline assignment: CDR1 LGHNA and CDR2 YNFKEQ. In the authors' methods: Reference gene primer amplification gave nucleated cell count estimates. Assay used: immunoSEQ multiplex PCR; TCRdb lists only in-frame clones, some missing. V, J and clone size reflect that table, while D and trimming were determined from the DNA. This repertoire shows under 450,000 clones, more than 75% found once; its top ten account for about 1%. The sequenced sample was peripheral blood. J is TRBJ2-1 and V is TRBV4-2; TRBD2 aligns across 13 bases. This TCR derives from a human donor with acute or convalescent COVID-19. The donor label of this sample is uncertain. CDR3 sequence reads: CASSQDRRLAGGPGNEQFF. The CDR3 DNA follows: TGTGCCAGCAGCCAAGATCGAAGACTAGCGGGGGGCCCGGGGAATGAGCAGTTCTTC.